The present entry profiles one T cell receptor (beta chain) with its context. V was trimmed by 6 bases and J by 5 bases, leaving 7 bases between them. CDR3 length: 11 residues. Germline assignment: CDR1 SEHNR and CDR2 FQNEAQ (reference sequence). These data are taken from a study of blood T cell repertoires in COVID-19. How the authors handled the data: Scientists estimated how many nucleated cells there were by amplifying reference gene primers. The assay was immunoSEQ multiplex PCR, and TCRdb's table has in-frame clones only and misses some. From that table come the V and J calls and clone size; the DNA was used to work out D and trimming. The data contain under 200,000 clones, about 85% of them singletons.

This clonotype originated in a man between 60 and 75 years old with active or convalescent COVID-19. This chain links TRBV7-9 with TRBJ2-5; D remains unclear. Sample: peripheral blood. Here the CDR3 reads CASSPTETQYF. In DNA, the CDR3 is TGTGCCAGCAGTCCAACTGAGACCCAGTACTTC.